This entry lists 11 T cell receptor beta chains sequenced from one sample in a study of T cells after yellow fever vaccination. MiXCR was run by TCRdb on the 5' RACE reads, yielding one entry per CDR3 protein. The sample records hundreds of thousands of distinct CDR3 sequences, approximately 3.8% being singletons. The source material was PBMCs, sampled on the day of the yellow fever booster vaccination. The receptors come from a young man who received the YFV17D yellow fever vaccine.

This clonotype has just a few counts. The chain has TRBV19 and TRBJ2-7; D gene unclear. This CDR3 has 11 amino acids. Germline V lookup: CDR1 LNHDA, CDR2 SQIVND (reference sequence). Trimming cost V 9 bases and J 4 bases, with 10 bases left between them. CDR3 sequence (DNA): TGTGCCAGACAAAAAGGGTACGAGCAGTACGTC. Amino acid sequence: CARQKGYEQYV.

This sequence joins TRBV6-6 and TRBJ1-5; 7 nucleotides agree with TRBD1. The CDR3 loop spans 14 amino acids. J lost 4 bases, V lost 10 bases, and 10 bases had no gene match. The germline V gene encodes CDR1 MNHNY and CDR2 SVGAGI (reference sequence). The CDR3 bases are TGTGCCATCCGCTCCGGACAGGAAAATCAGCCCCAGCATTTT. Residues: CAIRSGQENQPQHF.

The rearrangement joins TRBV5-1 to TRBJ1-5; no definite D call. Germline V CDR1 and CDR2: SGHRS, YFSETQ. This CDR3 is 13 amino acids long. V was trimmed by 4 bases and J by 7 bases, leaving 12 bases between them. CDR3 coding DNA: TGCGCCAGCAGCCTTCGGTCAGGCCAGCCCCAGCATTTT. Encoded protein: CASSLRSGQPQHF.

J is TRBJ2-3 and V is TRBV5-1; 14 bases are a match to TRBD2. The ends lost 4 bases at V and 3 bases at J; junction bases unmatched: 4. Germline V gene lookup returns CDR1 SGHRS and CDR2 YFSETQ. This CDR3 region has 16 residues. As DNA, the CDR3 is TGCGCCAGCAGCGGGACTAGCGGGGGAGTAACAGATACGCAGTATTTT. It is translated as CASSGTSGGVTDTQYF.

This clonotype was recorded a few times. This chain links TRBV7-2 with TRBJ2-5; D is unresolved. Trimming pared 1 base from V and 6 bases from J, leaving 12 bases between. The CDR3 contains 14 residues. Germline V lookup: CDR1 SGHTA, CDR2 FQGNSA. In DNA, the CDR3 is TGTGCCAGCAGCTTAGAGGGTCCCTCGAAGACCCAGTACTTC. The encoded protein is CASSLEGPSKTQYF.

This clonotype was counted between two and nine times. This chain connects TRBV7-3 to TRBJ2-1, with 13 bases that match TRBD2. In germline, CDR1 is SGHTA, CDR2 FQGTGA. The V gene end was trimmed by 5 bases and the J gene end by 5 bases; junction bases not matched to a gene: 3. The CDR3 is 15 amino acids. CDR3 protein: CASSTGTSGDNEQFF. In DNA form, the CDR3 reads TGTGCCAGCAGCACCGGGACTAGCGGGGACAATGAGCAGTTCTTC. Looking up the rest from reference TRBV7-3 and TRBJ2-1 gives the full variable domain: GAGVSQTPSNKVTEKGKYVELRCDPISGHTALYWYRQSLGQGPEFLIYFQGTGAADDSGLPNDRFFAVRPEGSVSTLKIQRTERGDSAVYLCASSTGTSGDNEQFFGPGTRLTVL.

This clonotype has a handful of counts. The genes are TRBV30 and TRBJ1-5, with 11 positions matching TRBD1. CDR1 and CDR2 (germline): GTSNPN, SVGIG (reference sequence). The V segment lost 7 bases and the J segment 5 bases; nucleotides outside the gene matches: 4. CDR3 length: 13 amino acids. DNA of the CDR3: TGTGCCTTAAGGACAGGGGGCCATCAGCCCCAGCATTTT. It encodes CALRTGGHQPQHF.

This clonotype has ten or more counts. The chain joins TRBV7-8 to TRBJ2-1, with TRBD2 as a possible D gene (5 bases). V dropped 2 bases and J dropped 7 bases, with 12 bases sitting between them. Germline-derived CDR1 and CDR2 are SGHVS and FQNEAQ. This CDR3 has 14 residues. The CDR3 spells CASSLRRALNEQFF. The CDR3 DNA reads as TGTGCCAGCAGCTTAAGGCGGGCCCTGAATGAGCAGTTCTTC.

This clonotype appeared a few times. The V call is TRBV4-1, the J call TRBJ2-7, with D perhaps assigned TRBD1 or TRBD2 (5 bases each). The CDR3 runs to 16 residues. The germline V gene has CDR1 MGHRA and CDR2 YSYEKL. V gave up 0 bases and J gave up 0 bases, with 12 bases separating them. In DNA, the CDR3 is TGCGCCAGCAGCCAAGAGGGGGATCCTTTCTCCTACGAGCAGTACTTC. As protein: CASSQEGDPFSYEQYF.

The chain is built from TRBV28 and TRBJ2-6; D possibly corresponds to TRBD2 (5 bases). The CDR3 is 16 amino acids. Trimming shortened V by 2 bases and J by 4 bases, and 12 bases separated the two germline ends. Per germline, CDR1 MDHEN and CDR2 SYDVKM. This CDR3 is CASSLRPGSGANVLTF. For the CDR3, the DNA is TGTGCCAGCAGTTTAAGGCCGGGGTCCGGGGCCAACGTCCTGACTTTC.

A few counts support this clonotype. The rearrangement joins TRBV28 to TRBJ2-3, with 7 bases that match TRBD2. The CDR3 runs to 13 residues. Germline lookup yields CDR1 MDHEN and CDR2 SYDVKM. The junction had 4 bases not matched to a gene; V was cut back by 6 bases and J by 4 bases. This CDR3 reads CASSAGDADTQYF. The CDR3 DNA reads as TGTGCCAGCAGCGCGGGGGACGCAGATACGCAGTATTTT.